The sample holds a few counts of the clone carrying this T cell receptor beta chain. Its target is not known. PCR was performed a second time for about 7 to 12 cycles using a sample-barcoded 5' primer and a J-beta primer mix. TCRdb re-called the 5' RACE reads through MiXCR, storing one row per CDR3 protein. The sample lists 550,000 to 750,000 distinct CDR3 sequences; more than 20% were seen once. This entry belongs to a study of blood T cells in healthy people across ages. Study findings and constraints: Age showed a roughly linear inverse relationship with TCR beta diversity per million T cells.

The sample comprised blood. This sequence was found in a man in his 70s in good health.

The CDR3 DNA reads as TGTGCCAGCAGATCAACGGGTTCCTACAATGAGCAGTTCTTC. Translated: CASRSTGSYNEQFF. The chain recombines TRBV27 with TRBJ2-5; D gene ambiguous. The J call is in doubt because the DNA end fits TRBJ2-1 better. This CDR3 has 14 amino acids. Germline V lookup: CDR1 MNHEY, CDR2 SMNVEV (reference sequence).